A selection of T cell receptor beta chains follows, all from one sample in a study. Each CDR3 protein gets one entry after TCRdb re-called the 5' RACE reads with MiXCR. The table has tens of thousands of distinct CDR3 sequences, 25% to 30% seen once. Sequencing was done on a sample of naive CD4+ T cells sorted from blood. These receptor sequences come from a female donor with breast cancer. The CDR3 runs from the conserved cysteine through the conserved F or W.

j_gene,v_gene,CDR3aa
TRBJ1-1,TRBV4-3,CASSGRGAKGAFF
TRBJ1-2,TRBV5-6,CASSSDGGDGYTF
TRBJ1-5,TRBV7-2,CASSQNRDQPQHF
TRBJ1-2,TRBV5-1,CASSLRPGTDGYTF
TRBJ1-2,TRBV6-1,CASSEALGYGYTF
TRBJ1-2,TRBV7-2,CASSLGVTNYGYTF
TRBJ2-5,TRBV20-1,CSAPWGRLEETQYF
TRBJ1-6,TRBV10-3,CAISEDGPYSPLHF
TRBJ2-7,TRBV29-1,CSVDTGGVIYEQYF
TRBJ2-2,TRBV12-3/TRBV12-4,CASSLLALLRNTGELFF
TRBJ1-5,TRBV27,CASSFLTGNQPQHF
TRBJ1-5,TRBV28,CASSPHAGAVHNQPQHF
TRBJ1-2,TRBV7-2,CASSSPGGGYDYTF
TRBJ2-5,TRBV5-1,CASSSTSGGQGTQYF
TRBJ2-7,TRBV6-5,CASSYTGVQYEQYF
TRBJ2-1,TRBV5-1,CASSLGGATNEQFF
TRBJ2-5,TRBV11-2,CASSTTSGRVKTQYF
TRBJ1-3,TRBV4-2,CASSRGTDANTIYF
TRBJ1-5,TRBV20-1,CSVQPGVNQPQHF
TRBJ2-2,TRBV7-2,CASNRLDFTGELFF
TRBJ1-1,TRBV27,CASSLTNKNTEAFF
TRBJ2-1,TRBV7-2,CASSFITGFNEQFF
TRBJ1-1,TRBV3-1,CASSRPGVTNTEAFF
TRBJ1-2,TRBV20-1,CSARLVDYGYTF
TRBJ1-5,TRBV5-1,CASSLGTADQPQHF
TRBJ2-5,TRBV5-1,CASSWQGAQETQYF
TRBJ2-1,TRBV7-3,CASSLYSGTNPFNEQFF
TRBJ2-7,TRBV18,CASSPTVLGSGVDDQYF
TRBJ1-1,TRBV28,CVSSDSGTARKAFF
TRBJ2-5,TRBV5-1,CASSLSGRETQYF
TRBJ2-5,TRBV28,CASSLAGNRETQYF
TRBJ2-7,TRBV5-4,CASSFTGSSIGSEQYF
TRBJ2-7,TRBV6-1,CASSSERAYEQYF
TRBJ1-1,TRBV7-6,CASSFVVGYGLTNTEAFF
TRBJ2-4,TRBV7-9,CASSPQGGLAGAWGNIQYF
TRBJ2-1,TRBV9,CASSPDSKTYNEQFF
TRBJ2-5,TRBV20-1,CSARDPTGGVETQYF
TRBJ2-1,TRBV2,CASSGTTGTINEQFF
TRBJ1-3,TRBV4-2,CASSQAGDTIYF
TRBJ2-1,TRBV7-3,CASSLTRDNEQFF